This T cell receptor beta chain came from a study of identical twins. This CDR3 spans 13 amino acids. Per germline, CDR1 KGHSH and CDR2 LQKENI. On this clonotype itself: A read error may produce the germline difference seen at one junction end.

Through template switching, a universal primer site was introduced, and the cDNA contained unique molecular identifiers. TCRdb reprocessed the 5' RACE reads via MiXCR and lists one record per CDR3 protein. The sample yields about 340,000 distinct CDR3 sequences, approximately 13% seen once. A further study also used this sample, focusing on yellow fever vaccine responses in identical twins.

Sequences were obtained from CD8+ T cells sorted from blood. The chain employs TRBV18 and TRBJ2-5; D is uncertain. The receptor was derived from a woman under 30 in good health. The CDR3 loop reads CAGSPMYQETQYF. As DNA, the CDR3 is TGTGCCGGCTCACCCATGTACCAAGAGACCCAGTACTTC.